The 21 T cell receptor beta chains reported below all come from one sample, sequenced in a study of blood T cell repertoires in COVID-19. Measured with immunoSEQ multiplex PCR; TCRdb has only the in-frame clones, and not every one. The data contain roughly 50,000 clones, just over 85% of them singletons. Sequenced: peripheral blood. All receptors derive from a woman aged 80 or over with COVID-19, enrolled during active disease.

The chain is built from TRBV6-2 or TRBV6-3 and TRBJ2-1; 7 nucleotides align to TRBD1. Germline CDR1 MNHEY, CDR2 SVGEGT. After removal of 5 bases from V and 13 bases from J, the junction contained 8 bases not matched to a gene. This CDR3 has 12 amino acids. The CDR3, as DNA: TGTGCCAGCAGTAAGACAGGGCCCTCCCAGTTCTTC. Translation gives CASSKTGPSQFF.

This chain connects TRBV24-1 to TRBJ1-2; D is ambiguous. V was cut by 3 bases and J by 4 bases, with 11 bases left in between. The CDR3 runs 14 residues. CDR1 is KGHDR and CDR2 is SFDVKD in the germline V gene. The CDR3 region is CATSDRVRSYGYTF. The CDR3 DNA follows: TGTGCCACCAGTGATAGAGTCAGGTCCTATGGCTACACCTTC.

V gene TRBV7-6 combines with J gene TRBJ2-5; 8 bases match TRBD1. The V gene's germline CDR1 is SGHVS and CDR2 FNYEAQ. V lost 1 base, J lost 5 bases, and 12 bases stayed unmatched. The CDR3 consists of 17 residues. The DNA of the CDR3 is TGTGCCAGCAGCTTAGTGGCAGGGGGCTTGTTTTTGGAGACCCAGTACTTC. Amino acid sequence: CASSLVAGGLFLETQYF.

The V and J genes are TRBV19 and TRBJ2-7; 9 bases map to TRBD1. J lost 4 bases, V lost 5 bases, and 9 bases had no gene match. Germline V CDR1 and CDR2: LNHDA, SQIVND (reference sequence). This CDR3 has 15 amino acids. The CDR3 sequence: CASSPFGTGFYEQYF. CDR3 in DNA: TGTGCCAGTAGTCCTTTCGGGACAGGGTTTTACGAGCAGTACTTC.

In its sample, this clone was seen once. This chain links TRBV6-1 with TRBJ1-1; 8 positions match TRBD1. The CDR3 spans 15 residues. V shed 3 bases, J shed 2 bases, and the junction held 5 bases outside the gene matches. The germline V gene has CDR1 MNHNS and CDR2 SASEGT. The CDR3 protein is CASSDWTGRNTEAFF. For the CDR3, the DNA is TGTGCCAGCAGTGATTGGACAGGGAGAAACACTGAAGCTTTCTTT.

The chain employs TRBV30 and TRBJ1-1; 7 bases are shared with TRBD1. The germline CDR1 and CDR2 sequences are GTSNPN and SVGIG (reference sequence). The CDR3 runs to 16 residues. The J segment lost 3 bases and the V segment lost 6 bases, leaving 16 bases of the junction unmatched. The CDR3 spells CACNRGYSLPDTEAFF. DNA for the CDR3: TGTGCCTGTAACAGGGGTTACTCACTCCCGGACACTGAAGCTTTCTTT.

V usage is TRBV6-1 and J usage is TRBJ2-7; 7 nucleotides line up with TRBD2. V shed 3 bases, J shed 0 bases, and the junction held 5 bases outside the gene matches. The CDR3 runs 15 residues. Germline CDR1 reads MNHNS; CDR2 reads SASEGT. The CDR3 nucleotides are TGTGCCAGCAGTGAGTTCCTAGCGGACTCCTACGAGCAGTACTTC. It translates to CASSEFLADSYEQYF.

The rearrangement joins TRBV2 to TRBJ1-3, with TRBD1 as a possible D gene (5 bases). V lost 3 bases and J 0 bases, leaving 12 bases between the germline ends. Germline V gene data show CDR1 as SNHLY and CDR2 as FYNNEI. The CDR3 loop spans 16 amino acids. The CDR3 coding sequence is TGTGCCAGCAGTGACCCTACAGGCTTCTCTGGAAACACCATATATTTT. Protein: CASSDPTGFSGNTIYF.

There are a few counts of this clone. This chain links TRBV30 with TRBJ1-3; D is unresolved. Germline CDR1 is GTSNPN and CDR2 is SVGIG (reference sequence). Between the trimmed V and J ends, which lost 1 base and 0 bases, there was a span of 10 bases. The CDR3 runs to 15 residues. The CDR3 DNA follows: TGTGCCTGGAGTGGGGGAGTTCTCTCTGGAAACACCATATATTTT. It is translated as CAWSGGVLSGNTIYF. Based on the CDR3 plus reference TRBV30 and TRBJ1-3, the full variable domain is SQTIHQWPATLVQPVGSPLSLECTVEGTSNPNLYWYRQAAGRGLQLLFYSVGIGQISSEVPQNLSASRPQDRQFILSSKKLLLSDSGFYLCAWSGGVLSGNTIYFGEGSWLTVV.

This chain connects TRBV28 to TRBJ1-3; no reliable D call. V lost 5 bases to trimming and J lost 0 bases, with 11 bases between them. The germline V gene encodes CDR1 MDHEN and CDR2 SYDVKM. The CDR3 is 15 amino acids. The CDR3 DNA sequence: TGTGCCAGCAGTATTAGTCTACTCTCTGGAAACACCATATATTTT. Its translation: CASSISLLSGNTIYF.

The chain carries TRBV7-8 and TRBJ1-2, with unresolved D. Trimming removed 1 base at V and 7 bases at J, with 7 bases between. The V gene's germline CDR1 is SGHVS and CDR2 FQNEAQ. CDR3 size: 12 residues. The CDR3 DNA is TGTGCCAGCAGCTTAGAACGGGGTGGCTACACCTTC. Its protein product is CASSLERGGYTF. Filled out from reference TRBV7-8 and TRBJ1-2, the complete variable domain reads GAGVSQSPRYKVAKRGQDVALRCDPISGHVSLFWYQQALGQGPEFLTYFQNEAQLDKSGLPSDRFFAERPEGSVSTLKIQRTQQEDSAVYLCASSLERGGYTFGSGTRLTVV.

The rearrangement joins TRBV6-1 to TRBJ1-2; D is unresolved. V lost 3 bases, J lost 4 bases, and 6 bases lay in between. CDR3 size: 12 residues. Germline V lookup: CDR1 MNHNS, CDR2 SASEGT. This chain's CDR3 is CASSDRSYGYTF. The CDR3 DNA reads TGTGCCAGCAGTGATCGCAGCTATGGCTACACCTTC.

A few counts support this clone. This chain uses TRBV2 with TRBJ1-1, with D unclear. Between the trimmed V and J ends, which lost 10 bases and 0 bases, there was a span of 12 bases. Germline V CDR1 and CDR2: SNHLY, FYNNEI. The CDR3 sequence is 13 residues long. CDR3 protein: CATSRVMNTEAFF. The CDR3 DNA sequence: TGTGCCACCTCCCGCGTCATGAACACTGAAGCTTTCTTT. Variable domain in full (rest from reference TRBV2 and TRBJ1-1): EPEVTQTPSHQVTQMGQEVILRCVPISNHLYFYWYRQILGQKVEFLVSFYNNEISEKSEIFDDQFSVERPDGSNFTLKIRSTKLEDSAMYFCATSRVMNTEAFFGQGTRLTVV.

V and J are TRBV5-1 and TRBJ1-2; perhaps TRBD1 as D (6 bases). The CDR3 loop spans 14 amino acids. The germline gives CDR1 SGHRS, CDR2 YFSETQ. Trimming shortened V by 0 bases and J by 5 bases, and 11 bases separated the two germline ends. The CDR3, as DNA: TGCGCCAGCAGCTTGGAACAGGGTTGGTATGGCTACACCTTC. Translation: CASSLEQGWYGYTF.

This chain uses TRBV7-9 with TRBJ1-5, with D unclear. Germline values: CDR1 SEHNR, CDR2 FQNEAQ (reference sequence). Trimming removed 5 bases at V and 11 bases at J, with 19 bases between. This CDR3 has 14 amino acids. The CDR3 bases are TGTGCCAGCAGCCCCGAGGGCCCTGAAGGGTCCCAGCATTTT. This encodes CASSPEGPEGSQHF. Variable domain in full (rest from reference TRBV7-9 and TRBJ1-5): DTGVSQNPRHKITKRGQNVTFRCDPISEHNRLYWYRQTLGQGPEFLTYFQNEAQLEKSRLLSDRFSAERPKGSFSTLEIQRTEQGDSAMYLCASSPEGPEGSQHFGDGTRLSIL.

This clone appeared once. The chain couples TRBV7-9 to TRBJ2-3; tentative D call: TRBD2 (6 bases). CDR3 length equals 17 residues. Trimming stripped 4 bases from V and 1 base from J, with 18 bases between. Germline V gives CDR1 SEHNR, CDR2 FQNEAQ (reference sequence). CDR3 DNA: TGTGCCAGCAGCTCCGGACTATCGGGCCGTCGCACAGATACGCAGTATTTT. It codes for CASSSGLSGRRTDTQYF.

V usage is TRBV28 and J usage is TRBJ2-3; D is possibly TRBD2 (5 bases). Germline V gene sequence: CDR1 MDHEN, CDR2 SYDVKM. V lost 7 bases and J 2 bases, leaving 16 bases between the germline ends. The CDR3 runs 15 residues. The CDR3 DNA sequence: TGTGCCAGCATCGCGGGCGGCATCCTCACAGATACGCAGTATTTT. It encodes CASIAGGILTDTQYF.

The chain uses TRBV11-2 and TRBJ2-3; 10 bases align to TRBD2. Losses at the gene ends were 0 bases for V and 1 base for J; bases not matched to a gene: 1. Germline V lookup: CDR1 SGHAT, CDR2 FQNNGV. This CDR3 contains 16 residues. The CDR3 DNA follows: TGTGCCAGCAGCTTAGAACTAGCGGGACGCACAGATACGCAGTATTTT. Protein: CASSLELAGRTDTQYF.

CDR3: CASSSDRSYGYTF. The CDR3 nucleotides are TGTGCCAGCAGCTCCGACAGAAGCTATGGCTACACCTTC. The chain joins TRBV12-3 or TRBV12-4 to TRBJ1-2, with a weak D call TRBD1 (5 bases). CDR3 length: 13 amino acids. The V end lost 6 bases, the J end lost 4 bases, and 12 bases lay between the germline ends.

This clone was detected a few times. This chain joins TRBV4-2 and TRBJ1-4; D is ambiguous. Trimming took 5 bases from V and 2 from J, leaving 15 bases between them. The germline V gene has CDR1 LGHNA and CDR2 YNFKEQ. CDR3 length equals 16 residues. CDR3 bases: TGTGCCAGCAGCTACCTGAGGCGAAGCACTAATGAAAAACTGTTTTTT. Amino acid sequence: CASSYLRRSTNEKLFF.

V usage is TRBV7-2 and J usage is TRBJ1-4; possible D gene TRBD1, 6 bases. This CDR3 contains 14 residues. The V gene lost 4 bases and the J gene lost 8 bases, with 14 bases spanning the gap. From germline, CDR1 is SGHTA and CDR2 FQGNSA. The CDR3 loop is CASSSHRVREKLFF. In DNA form, the CDR3 reads TGTGCCAGCAGCTCCCACAGGGTTCGGGAAAAACTGTTTTTT.